This TCR beta chain was captured in a study of cytomegalovirus exposure and HLA in healthy donors. Overall study findings and caveats: In a later analysis, a genetic analysis reported fewer productive-TCR N-insertions in an Asian-associated ancestry cluster than the cohort average. Most TCR sequences were uncommon, yet certain public TCRs appeared in many donors.

Germline-derived CDR1 and CDR2 are SNHLY and FYNNEI. The V and J ends lost 4 bases and 6 bases respectively, with 12 bases between them. There are 13 residues in the CDR3. A remark on this clone: The antigen is not known.

Healthy bone marrow donors formed the donor group. PCR employed 60 Vbeta and 13 Jbeta primers. Repertoires were generated with immunoSEQ multiplex PCR, while TCRdb's copy carries only in-frame clones and drops some. The sample records about 130,000 clones, approximately 74% being singletons. The specimen sequenced was PBMCs. The sequence derives from a man aged 18 to 29 in good health and CMV-seropositive. The V and J genes are TRBV2 and TRBJ1-2; no firm D call. Here the CDR3 DNA reads TGTGCCAGCAGTGTGGAGGGAACCCATGGCTACACCTTC. Translated: CASSVEGTHGYTF.